This T cell receptor beta chain was recovered during a study of blood T cell repertoires in COVID-19 (dated by TCRdb to 2018 to 2020). Concerning the study at large: The collaborator samples originated in the United States, Italy and Spain and spanned the acute and convalescent phases of COVID-19. HLA class I and class II types, where available, came from metadata supplied by the sample provider rather than from assay-based typing. The prospective study material was composed of cDNA or gDNA derived from T cells, B-cell-depleted T cells, or PBMCs. The samples were drawn from two sources: the first 160 participants of the ongoing ImmuneRACE study, and 1,254 subjects contributed by 6 global collaborators. The dataset comprised deeply sampled blood TCRbeta repertoires from subjects exposed to, actively infected with, or recovered from COVID-19. The repertoires were released in a freely available public database meant as a resource for research on the immune response to SARS-CoV-2. Sample metadata almost always included a de-identified subject ID, COVID-19 status, age in years and sex.

The immunoSEQ Assay, a bias-controlled multiplex PCR, was used to amplify TCRbeta CDR3 regions from genomic DNA. In the authors' own workflow: The number of nucleated cells in each sample was estimated by amplification of reference gene primers within the assay. Sequence reads were collapsed and filtered to measure the absolute abundance of every unique TCRbeta CDR3 rearrangement. Productive Simpson clonality was computed per sample as the square root of Simpson's diversity index over productive rearrangements. Here the immuneACCESS table is served through TCRdb, limited to in-frame sequences with V and J called. Missing clones are a known gap in these copies; in checked studies unresolved V genes cover under half, and the rest lacks a known reason. D and trimming were read from the DNA, whereas the V and J calls and clone size are those reported in that table. Within this sample are over 200,000 clones, with 88% of them counted one time only. About 3.5% of the sample rests with the top ten.

In the prospective study, participants were about 18 to 95 years old, resided in under 30 geographic areas of the United States, and were enrolled through a virtual design. In the prospective study, cohorts were assigned on the basis of participant-reported clinical history obtained from a screening survey and a study questionnaire. Exposed participants were defined as having been in contact with someone with a PCR-confirmed or clinician-diagnosed COVID-19 case within 2 weeks of study entry. Mobile phlebotomists in the prospective study collected whole blood, serum and a nasopharyngeal or oropharyngeal swab from every participant. Participants in the prospective study had the option to provide additional blood draws and questionnaires over a 2-month period. Before DNA extraction, prospective study blood samples were shipped either frozen or at room temperature. General conclusions and limits of the study: How much clinical and demographic metadata was included differed by source and by participant, and the metadata was provided uncurated.

From the cysteine up to the phenylalanine, the CDR3 has a length of 15 residues. Only the CDR3 region is kept as DNA, spanning 45 bases read in frame from base 1. Taken from the germline V gene (reference sequence), the CDR1 and CDR2 loops are GTSNPN and SVGIG. Germline trimming amounts to 3 bases on V and 2 bases on J, with 6 as the count of junction bases outside the gene matches. Comment on this clone: Its target antigen remains unknown. Per-base quality was not reported, and no clone a single base away is much larger than it.

The rearrangement combines TRBV30 with TRBJ2-7, with 11 bases matching TRBD2. The sequencing sample was made of PBMCs or T cells enriched from blood (not recorded which). This clonotype was sampled from a woman aged 25-40 years who had been exposed to COVID-19. The CDR3 amino acid sequence is: CAWRLAGGSTYEQYF. At the DNA level, the sequence is TGTGCCTGGAGGCTAGCGGGAGGATCGACCTACGAGCAGTACTTC. The variable domain in full, with residues beyond the CDR3 obtained from the reference TRBV30 and TRBJ2-7 genes, is SQTIHQWPATLVQPVGSPLSLECTVEGTSNPNLYWYRQAAGRGLQLLFYSVGIGQISSEVPQNLSASRPQDRQFILSSKKLLLSDSGFYLCAWRLAGGSTYEQYFGPGTRLTVT.